These T cell receptor beta chains were read from a single sample in a study of neoadjuvant anti-PD-1 for oral cavity cancer. Sequencing was performed with immunoSEQ multiplex PCR; in TCRdb, only in-frame clones are kept and a portion is missing. The repertoire holds about 9,500 clones, with roughly 70% as singletons. Sequenced here: PBMCs, sampled after nivolumab (anti-PD-1) treatment. The receptors here all came from a person aged 35 to 85 with oral cavity squamous cell carcinoma. The CDR3 runs from the conserved cysteine through the conserved F or W. The D gene is left open where the match is weak. Size is omitted from some rows. Given values are once, few, many or a class for expanded clones.

>12|TRBV2|few|TRBJ2-2|-
TGTGCCAGCCGGGGTTTCGCCGGGGAGCTGTTTTTT
CASRGFAGELFF
>14|TRBV6-4|-|TRBJ1-1|-
TGTGCCAGCAGTGAGAAAGGGTCGCACACTGAAGCTTTCTTT
CASSEKGSHTEAFF
>16|TRBV19|-|TRBJ2-1|TRBD1
TGTGCCAGTAGTCATTCCCCGGGACAGCTTTACAATGAGCAGTTCTTC
CASSHSPGQLYNEQFF
>15|TRBV5-4|-|TRBJ1-4|TRBD1
TGTGCCAGCAGCTCGGACAGGGTGGAGTATGAAAAACTGTTTTTT
CASSSDRVEYEKLFF
>13|TRBV6-1|few|TRBJ1-1|-
TGTGCCAGCAGTGCGGGGGGGTACACTGAAGCTTTCTTT
CASSAGGYTEAFF
>15|TRBV19|-|TRBJ1-5|-
TGTGCCAGTATGCCACAGCTTCTTAGCAATCAGCCCCAGCATTTT
CASMPQLLSNQPQHF
>15|TRBV5-1|-|TRBJ2-5|TRBD1
TGCGCCAGCAGCTTGGCTGGAGGACAGGTAGAGACCCAGTACTTC
CASSLAGGQVETQYF
>13|TRBV29-1|-|TRBJ1-1|-
TGCAGCGTTGGGGGCGGGGGGAACACTGAAGCTTTCTTT
CSVGGGGNTEAFF
>14|TRBV28|few|TRBJ1-2|TRBD1
TGTGCCAGCACTACAGGGGTGTCGACCTATGGCTACACCTTC
CASTTGVSTYGYTF
>13|TRBV5-1|-|TRBJ1-1|-
TGCGCCAGCAGCTTGGCCGGAAACACTGAAGCTTTCTTT
CASSLAGNTEAFF
>13|TRBV6-1|-|TRBJ2-7|-
TGTGCCAGCAGTGAAGGCAGATTCTACGAGCAGTACTTC
CASSEGRFYEQYF
>14|TRBV19|-|TRBJ1-2|TRBD1
TGTGCCAGTAGTATATCGGCAGGGGGGTATGGCTACACCTTC
CASSISAGGYGYTF
>13|TRBV29-1|-|TRBJ2-1|-
TGCAGCGTTGAATTCAGAGCCTACAATGAGCAGTTCTTC
CSVEFRAYNEQFF
>14|TRBV5-1|-|TRBJ1-2|TRBD1
TGCGCCAGCAGCTTGGCCCTAGGACAGGGAGTCTACACCTTC
CASSLALGQGVYTF
>15|TRBV14|-|TRBJ2-5|-
TGTGCCAGCAGCCGCCGACTGAGGGGCCAAGAGACCCAGTACTTC
CASSRRLRGQETQYF
>13|TRBV28|-|TRBJ1-5|-
TGTGCCAGCAGTGGCCAGGGTTATCAGCCCCAGCATTTT
CASSGQGYQPQHF
>14|TRBV11-2|-|TRBJ2-2|-
TGTGCCAGCAGCGACCTATTGCGGGGCGGGGAGCTGTTTTTT
CASSDLLRGGELFF
>13|TRBV11-1|once|TRBJ1-4|-
TGTGCCAGCAGCGGAGCAACTAATGAAAAACTGTTTTTT
CASSGATNEKLFF
>15|TRBV28|-|TRBJ2-2|TRBD2
TGTGCCAGCAGTTTGCTAGCGGGAGGTACCGGGGAGCTGTTTTTT
CASSLLAGGTGELFF
>15|TRBV7-3|-|TRBJ1-6|-
TGTGCCAGCAGCTTAGGGGGGGCACAAAATTCACCCCTCCACTTT
CASSLGGAQNSPLHF
>14|TRBV2|few|TRBJ2-7|TRBD1
TGTGCCAGCAGTAAGGGACAGGGAACCTACGAGCAGTACTTC
CASSKGQGTYEQYF
>15|TRBV11-3|once|TRBJ2-1|-
TGTGCCAGCTCCTCCAGGGACAATTCCTACAATGAGCAGTTCTTC
CASSSRDNSYNEQFF
>14|TRBV19|-|TRBJ2-7|TRBD1
TGTGCCAGTAGCCTACAGGGGGCGACAAACGAGCAGTACTTC
CASSLQGATNEQYF
>14|TRBV9|-|TRBJ2-3|TRBD2
TGTGCCAGCAGCCTTAGCGGGAAAGGGGATACGCAGTATTTT
CASSLSGKGDTQYF
>15|TRBV19|-|TRBJ1-2|-
TGTGCCAGTAGTATAGGAGGGCAGCGGAACTATGGCTACACCTTC
CASSIGGQRNYGYTF
>14|TRBV9|-|TRBJ1-2|-
TGTGCCAGCAGCGTAGGTATTGACCACTATGGCTACACCTTC
CASSVGIDHYGYTF
>14|TRBV19|few|TRBJ1-1|-
TGTGCCAGTAGTAGGGGCAGGGGTTACGCTGAAGCTTTCTTT
CASSRGRGYAEAFF
>11|TRBV7-2|-|TRBJ1-2|-
TGTGCCAGCAGCCCCAGGGATGGCTACACCTTC
CASSPRDGYTF
>17|TRBV27|few|TRBJ1-5|-
TGTGCCAGCAGTGCCTCCCCGGGACGGAATAGCAATCAGCCCCAGCATTTT
CASSASPGRNSNQPQHF
>15|TRBV19|-|TRBJ2-7|-
TGTGCCAGTAGCATGGGACCCAGCGGACGGCACGAGCAGTACTTC
CASSMGPSGRHEQYF
>15|TRBV19|-|TRBJ1-2|-
TGTGCCAGTAGATTGCTGCGTAGCGCTGGCTATGGCTACACCTTC
CASRLLRSAGYGYTF
>15|TRBV7-9|-|TRBJ2-6|-
TGTGCCAGCAGACTACAGGGCTCTGGGGCCAACGTCCTGACTTTC
CASRLQGSGANVLTF
>17|TRBV7-9|-|TRBJ2-7|TRBD2
TGTGCCAGCAGCTTAAATCCCTGGACTAGCGAGTCCTACGAGCAGTACTTC
CASSLNPWTSESYEQYF
>14|TRBV5-1|few|TRBJ1-2|TRBD1
TGCGCCAGCAGCTTGGACAGGGGGCTTGGTGGCTACACCTTC
CASSLDRGLGGYTF
>16|TRBV6-5|-|TRBJ1-4|TRBD1
TGTGCCAGCAGTTCTCCTAACAGGGGGAGAAATGAAAAACTGTTTTTT
CASSSPNRGRNEKLFF
>12|TRBV19|-|TRBJ1-2|-
TGTGCCAGTGTAAGGGGGGACTATGGCTACACCTTC
CASVRGDYGYTF